This is a list of T cell receptor beta chains from one sample in a study of shared clonotypes between healthy human individuals. Profiled with immunoSEQ multiplex PCR; TCRdb holds only in-frame clones, not every one. This sample carries some 980,000 clones, approximately 80% of them seen once, and the ten largest clones take over 1.3%. The sequencing sample was made of memory CD4+ T cells sorted from blood. These receptors were taken from a man between 18 and 29 years old in good health. CDR3s include the opening cysteine and the closing phenylalanine or tryptophan.

TRBV7-3 CASSLGLMNTEAFF
TRBV6-5 CVPAQQGYYEQYF
TRBV7-2 CASSLLAGGRIDTQYF
TRBV30 CAWSPLSAGVREQYF
TRBV11-2 CASSLEGVGSPLHF
TRBV6-1 CASSVEGQLYGYTF
TRBV11-2 CASSTGTSGGETQYF
TRBV6-1 CASNPDRGWLNEQFF
TRBV9 CASSVGQSGELFF
TRBV12-5 CASGLGLALTYNEQFF